This T cell receptor beta chain was observed in a study of blood T cell repertoires in COVID-19 (dated by TCRdb to the early 2020s). At the level of the whole study: The collaborator samples originated in the United States, Italy and Spain and spanned the acute and convalescent phases of COVID-19. Deeply sampled blood TCRbeta repertoires from subjects exposed to, actively infected with, or recovered from COVID-19 were included in the dataset. Nearly every sample came with metadata listing a de-identified subject ID, COVID-19 status, age in years and sex. The samples were drawn from two sources: the first 160 participants of the ongoing ImmuneRACE study, and 1,254 subjects contributed by 6 global collaborators. A freely available public database, intended as a resource for researchers studying the immune response to SARS-CoV-2, is where the repertoires were released. The prospective study material was composed of cDNA or gDNA derived from T cells, B-cell-depleted T cells, or PBMCs. HLA class I and class II types, where available, came from metadata supplied by the sample provider rather than from assay-based typing. Study-wide findings and limitations: How much clinical and demographic metadata was included differed by source and by participant, and the metadata was provided uncurated.

The germline V gene specifies SGHAT as CDR1 and FQNNGV as CDR2. The junction shows trimming of 5 bases on V and 5 bases on J, and the gene matches do not reach 8 bases of it. The CDR3 runs 15 amino acids, cysteine and phenylalanine included. Here the CDR3 DNA is all that survives: 45 bases in frame from base 1. As regards this clone: The antigen it binds to is not known. The record has no base qualities; no much larger clone is one base away.

Whole blood was collected in K2EDTA tubes by collaborating institutions according to the institutions' own protocols. Collaborator samples were shipped for TCRbeta analysis as frozen whole blood, isolated PBMCs, or DNA extracted from either sample type. TCRbeta CDR3 regions were amplified from genomic DNA using the immunoSEQ Assay, a bias-controlled multiplex PCR. Processing in the source paper ran as follows. The number of nucleated cells in each sample was estimated from the amplification of reference gene primers within the assay. Sequence reads were collapsed and filtered to measure the absolute abundance of every unique TCRbeta CDR3 rearrangement. Productive Simpson clonality was computed per sample as the square root of Simpson's diversity index over productive rearrangements. Here the immuneACCESS table is served through TCRdb, limited to in-frame sequences with V and J called. Missing clones are a known gap in these copies; in checked studies unresolved V genes cover under half, and the rest lacks a known reason. V and J calls plus clone size are reproduced from that table; the DNA served to infer D and trimming. The sample table holds 20,000 to 25,000 clones, of which roughly 80% were seen once. The ten largest account for 3.2% of the sample.

The chain uses TRBV11-2 and TRBJ1-1; 10 bases in the junction line up with TRBD1. Sequences were obtained from peripheral blood. The sequence was collected from a middle-aged man with acute or convalescent COVID-19. The nucleotide sequence reads TGTGCCAGCAGCCCAGACGGGACAGGGGATACTGAAGCTTTCTTT. Its product reads: CASSPDGTGDTEAFF.